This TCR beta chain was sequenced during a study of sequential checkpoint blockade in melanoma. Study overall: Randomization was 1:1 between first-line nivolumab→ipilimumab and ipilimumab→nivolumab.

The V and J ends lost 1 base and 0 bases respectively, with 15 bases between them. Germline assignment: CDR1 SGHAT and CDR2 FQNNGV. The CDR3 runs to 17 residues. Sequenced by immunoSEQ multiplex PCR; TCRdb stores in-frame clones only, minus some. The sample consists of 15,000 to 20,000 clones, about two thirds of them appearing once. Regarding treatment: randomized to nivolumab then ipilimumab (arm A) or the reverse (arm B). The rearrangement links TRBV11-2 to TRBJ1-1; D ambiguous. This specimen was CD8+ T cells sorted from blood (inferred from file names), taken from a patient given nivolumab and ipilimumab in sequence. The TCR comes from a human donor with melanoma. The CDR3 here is CASSLGAGSILNTEAFF. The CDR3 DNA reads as TGTGCCAGCAGCTTAGGGGCTGGGAGTATTTTGAACACTGAAGCTTTCTTT.